The text below deals with one T cell receptor (beta chain). Libraries were prepared by immunoSEQ multiplex PCR; TCRdb keeps only in-frame clonotypes and omits some of them. The sample lists about 220,000 clones, 75% to 95% occurring once. This sample was taken from a study of cytomegalovirus exposure and HLA in healthy donors. Unmatched junction bases numbered 6, after V lost 3 bases and J lost 14 bases. The CDR3 is 10 residues long. Germline V CDR1 and CDR2: DFQATT, SNEGSKA (reference sequence). The sequenced sample consisted of PBMCs. The TCR originated in a woman aged 18-29 years in good health and CMV-seronegative. The chain combines TRBV20-1 with TRBJ2-5, with 7 bases lining up with TRBD1. The chain's CDR3 is CSASLRDSYF. In nucleotides, the CDR3 is TGCAGTGCTAGTCTAAGGGACAGTTACTTC.